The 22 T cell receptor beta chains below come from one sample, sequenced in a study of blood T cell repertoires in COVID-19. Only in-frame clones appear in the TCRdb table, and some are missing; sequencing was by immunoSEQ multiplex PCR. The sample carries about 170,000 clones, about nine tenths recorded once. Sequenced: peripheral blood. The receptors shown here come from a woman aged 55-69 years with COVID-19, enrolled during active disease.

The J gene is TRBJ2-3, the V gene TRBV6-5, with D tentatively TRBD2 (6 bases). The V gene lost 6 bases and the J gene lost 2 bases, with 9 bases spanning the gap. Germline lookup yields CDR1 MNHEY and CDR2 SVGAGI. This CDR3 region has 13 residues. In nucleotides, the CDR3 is TGTGCCAGCAGCGCGGGGTACACAGATACGCAGTATTTT. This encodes CASSAGYTDTQYF.

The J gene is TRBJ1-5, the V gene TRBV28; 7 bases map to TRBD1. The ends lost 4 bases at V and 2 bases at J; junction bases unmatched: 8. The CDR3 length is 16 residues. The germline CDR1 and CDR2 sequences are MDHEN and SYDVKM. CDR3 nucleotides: TGTGCCAGCAGTTCTACACAGGGGAACGGCAATCAGCCCCAGCATTTT. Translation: CASSSTQGNGNQPQHF. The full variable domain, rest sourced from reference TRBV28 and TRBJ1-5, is DVKVTQSSRYLVKRTGEKVFLECVQDMDHENMFWYRQDPGLGLRLIYFSYDVKMKEKGDIPEGYSVSREKKERFSLILESASTNQTSMYLCASSSTQGNGNQPQHFGDGTRLSIL.

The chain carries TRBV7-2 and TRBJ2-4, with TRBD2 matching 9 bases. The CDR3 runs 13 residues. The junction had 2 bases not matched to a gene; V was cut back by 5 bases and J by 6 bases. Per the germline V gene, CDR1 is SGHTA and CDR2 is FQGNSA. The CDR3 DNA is TGTGCCAGCAGCCTTAGCGGGGGAAACATTCAGTACTTC. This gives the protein CASSLSGGNIQYF. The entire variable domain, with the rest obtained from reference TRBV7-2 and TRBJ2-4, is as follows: GAGVSQSPSNKVTEKGKDVELRCDPISGHTALYWYRQSLGQGLEFLIYFQGNSAPDKSGLPSDRFSAERTGGSVSTLTIQRTQQEDSAVYLCASSLSGGNIQYFGAGTRLSVL.

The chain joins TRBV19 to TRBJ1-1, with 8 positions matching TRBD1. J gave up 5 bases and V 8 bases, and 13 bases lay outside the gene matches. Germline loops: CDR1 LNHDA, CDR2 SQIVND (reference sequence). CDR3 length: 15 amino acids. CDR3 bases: TGTGCCAGTGCCAGGGGGCGGCTTTTGGAAACTGAAGCTTTCTTT. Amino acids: CASARGRLLETEAFF.

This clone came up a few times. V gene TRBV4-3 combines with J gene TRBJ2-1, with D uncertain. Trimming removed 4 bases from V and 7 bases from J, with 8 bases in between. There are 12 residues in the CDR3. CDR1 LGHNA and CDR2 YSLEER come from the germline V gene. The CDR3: CASSRFGNEQFF. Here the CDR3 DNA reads TGCGCCAGCAGCCGTTTCGGGAATGAGCAGTTCTTC.

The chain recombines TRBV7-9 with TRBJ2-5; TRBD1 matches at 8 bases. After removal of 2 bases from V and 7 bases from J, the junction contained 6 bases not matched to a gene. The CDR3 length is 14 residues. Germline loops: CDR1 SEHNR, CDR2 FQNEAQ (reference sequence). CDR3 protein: CASSLQGADGTQYF. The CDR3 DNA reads TGTGCCAGCAGCTTACAGGGGGCGGATGGGACCCAGTACTTC.

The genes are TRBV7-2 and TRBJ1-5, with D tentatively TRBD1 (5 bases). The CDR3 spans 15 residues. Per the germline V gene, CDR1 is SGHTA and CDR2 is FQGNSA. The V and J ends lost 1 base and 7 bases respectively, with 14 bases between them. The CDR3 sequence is CASSLDGGGRQPQHF. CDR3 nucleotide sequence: TGTGCCAGCAGCTTAGACGGGGGTGGTAGACAGCCCCAGCATTTT.

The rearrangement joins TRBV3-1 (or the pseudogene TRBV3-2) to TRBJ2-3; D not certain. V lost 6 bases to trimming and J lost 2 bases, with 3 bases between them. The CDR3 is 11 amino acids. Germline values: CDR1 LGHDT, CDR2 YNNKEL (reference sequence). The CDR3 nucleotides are TGTGCCAGCAGTCTCACAGATACGCAGTATTTT. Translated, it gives CASSLTDTQYF.

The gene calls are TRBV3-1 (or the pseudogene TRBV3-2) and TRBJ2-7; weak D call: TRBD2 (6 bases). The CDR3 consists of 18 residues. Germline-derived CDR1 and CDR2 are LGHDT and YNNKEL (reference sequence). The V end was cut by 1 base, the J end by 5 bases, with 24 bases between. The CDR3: CASSQGTSWDSPSNEQYF. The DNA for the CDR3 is TGTGCCAGCAGCCAAGGGACGTCGTGGGACTCGCCCTCTAACGAGCAGTACTTC.

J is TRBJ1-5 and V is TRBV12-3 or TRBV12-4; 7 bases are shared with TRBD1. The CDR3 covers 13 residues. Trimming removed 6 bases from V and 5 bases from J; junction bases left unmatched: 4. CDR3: CASRSTGDQPQHF. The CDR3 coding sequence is TGTGCCAGCAGATCTACAGGGGATCAGCCCCAGCATTTT.

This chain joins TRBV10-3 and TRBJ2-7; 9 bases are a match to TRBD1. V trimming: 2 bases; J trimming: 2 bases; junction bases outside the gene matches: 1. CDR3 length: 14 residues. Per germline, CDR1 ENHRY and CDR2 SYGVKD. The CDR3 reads CAISERTGAYEQYF. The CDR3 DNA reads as TGTGCCATCAGTGAGCGGACAGGGGCCTACGAGCAGTACTTC.

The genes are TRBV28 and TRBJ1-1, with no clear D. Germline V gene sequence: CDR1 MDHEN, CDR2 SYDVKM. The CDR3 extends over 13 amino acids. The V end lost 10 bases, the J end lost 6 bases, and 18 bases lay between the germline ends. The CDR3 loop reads CATTEGGIAEAFF. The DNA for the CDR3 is TGTGCCACCACCGAGGGAGGGATCGCTGAAGCTTTCTTT.

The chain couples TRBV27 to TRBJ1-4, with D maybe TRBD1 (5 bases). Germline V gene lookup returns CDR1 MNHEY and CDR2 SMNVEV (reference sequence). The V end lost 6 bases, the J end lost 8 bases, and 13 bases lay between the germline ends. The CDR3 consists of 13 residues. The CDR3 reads CASSVQGWEKLFF. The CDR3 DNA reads TGTGCCAGCAGCGTCCAGGGCTGGGAAAAACTGTTTTTT.

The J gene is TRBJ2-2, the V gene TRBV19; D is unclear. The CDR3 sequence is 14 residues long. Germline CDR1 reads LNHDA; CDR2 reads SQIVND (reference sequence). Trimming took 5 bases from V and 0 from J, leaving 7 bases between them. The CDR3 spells CASSPRANTGELFF. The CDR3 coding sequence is TGTGCCAGTAGTCCGAGAGCGAACACCGGGGAGCTGTTTTTT.

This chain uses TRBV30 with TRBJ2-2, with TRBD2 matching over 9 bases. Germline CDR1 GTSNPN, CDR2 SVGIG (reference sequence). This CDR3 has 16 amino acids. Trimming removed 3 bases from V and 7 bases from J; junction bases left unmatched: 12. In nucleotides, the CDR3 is TGTGCCTGGAGCGCCAGGACTAGCGCGAAGGGCGGGGAGCTGTTTTTT. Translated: CAWSARTSAKGGELFF.

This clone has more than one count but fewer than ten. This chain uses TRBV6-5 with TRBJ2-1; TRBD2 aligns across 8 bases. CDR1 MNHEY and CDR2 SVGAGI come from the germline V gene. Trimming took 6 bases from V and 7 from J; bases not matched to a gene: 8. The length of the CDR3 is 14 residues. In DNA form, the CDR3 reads TGTGCCAGCAGCTCGGGACTAGTCAAAAATGAGCAGTTCTTC. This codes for CASSSGLVKNEQFF.

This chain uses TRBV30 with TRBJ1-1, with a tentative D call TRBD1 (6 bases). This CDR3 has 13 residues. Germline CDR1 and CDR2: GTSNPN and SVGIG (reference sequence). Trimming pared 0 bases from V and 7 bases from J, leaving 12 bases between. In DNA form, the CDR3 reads TGTGCCTGGAGTGTAAGTTCACAGGGTGAAGCTTTCTTT. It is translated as CAWSVSSQGEAFF.

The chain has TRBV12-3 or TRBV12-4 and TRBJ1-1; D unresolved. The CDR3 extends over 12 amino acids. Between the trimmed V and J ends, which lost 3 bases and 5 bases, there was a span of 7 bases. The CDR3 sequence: CASSFSSTEAFF. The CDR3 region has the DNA TGTGCCAGCAGTTTTTCCAGTACTGAAGCTTTCTTT.

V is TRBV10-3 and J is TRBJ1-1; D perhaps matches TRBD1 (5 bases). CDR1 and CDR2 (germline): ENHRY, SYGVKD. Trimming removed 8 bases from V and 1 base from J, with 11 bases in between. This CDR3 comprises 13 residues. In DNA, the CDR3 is TGTGCCATCGGACGGGACTGGAACACTGAAGCTTTCTTT. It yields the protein CAIGRDWNTEAFF.

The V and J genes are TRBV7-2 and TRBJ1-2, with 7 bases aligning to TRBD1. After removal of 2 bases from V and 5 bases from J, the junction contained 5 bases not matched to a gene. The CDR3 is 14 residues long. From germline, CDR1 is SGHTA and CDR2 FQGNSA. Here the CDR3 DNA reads TGTGCCAGCAGCTTAAATCAGGGGGTGTATGGCTACACCTTC. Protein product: CASSLNQGVYGYTF.

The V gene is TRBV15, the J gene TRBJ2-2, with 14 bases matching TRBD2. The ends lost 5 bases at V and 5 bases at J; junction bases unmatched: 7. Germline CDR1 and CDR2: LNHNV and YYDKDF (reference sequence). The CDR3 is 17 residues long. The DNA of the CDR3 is TGTGCCACCAGCCGGACAGGACTAGCGGGAGGAACCGGGGAGCTGTTTTTT. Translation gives CATSRTGLAGGTGELFF. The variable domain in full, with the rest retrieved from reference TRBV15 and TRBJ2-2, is DAMVIQNPRYQVTQFGKPVTLSCSQTLNHNVMYWYQQKSSQAPKLLFHYYDKDFNNEADTPDNFQSRRPNTSFCFLDIRSPGLGDTAMYLCATSRTGLAGGTGELFFGEGSRLTVL.

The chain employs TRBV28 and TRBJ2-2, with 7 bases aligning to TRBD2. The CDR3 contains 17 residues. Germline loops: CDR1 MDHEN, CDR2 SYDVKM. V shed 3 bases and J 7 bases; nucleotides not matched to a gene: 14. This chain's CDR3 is CASSLEVTSPRHGELFF. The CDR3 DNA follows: TGTGCCAGCAGTTTGGAGGTGACTAGCCCTCGCCACGGGGAGCTGTTTTTT. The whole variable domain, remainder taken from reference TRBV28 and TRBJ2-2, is DVKVTQSSRYLVKRTGEKVFLECVQDMDHENMFWYRQDPGLGLRLIYFSYDVKMKEKGDIPEGYSVSREKKERFSLILESASTNQTSMYLCASSLEVTSPRHGELFFGEGSRLTVL.